Given below is one TCR beta chain in context. Its target is unknown. Germline values: CDR1 SGHNT, CDR2 YYREEE (reference sequence). The CDR3 extends over 15 amino acids. V shed 0 bases and J 3 bases; nucleotides not matched to a gene: 1. The source of the sample is a study of cytomegalovirus exposure and HLA in healthy donors. The study's findings and limits: An analysis that was carried out later associated some 17,000 TCR beta sequences with HLA alleles at 0.05 false discovery rate.

PCR was performed using 60 Vbeta and 13 Jbeta primers. Clones were sequenced by immunoSEQ multiplex PCR, and TCRdb holds only the in-frame ones, with some missing. Altogether approximately 150,000 clones are present, 85% being singletons, with the ten largest covering over 2.5%. The material sequenced was PBMCs. This chain joins TRBV5-4 and TRBJ2-4, with TRBD1 identical over 9 bases. The clonotype was recovered from a young man in good health and CMV-seropositive. CDR3 nucleotides: TGTGCCAGCAGCTTGGCGACAGGGGGCAAAAACATTCAGTACTTC. This translates into CASSLATGGKNIQYF. The full variable domain, completed using reference TRBV5-4 and TRBJ2-4, is ETGVTQSPTHLIKTRGQQVTLRCSSQSGHNTVSWYQQALGQGPQFIFQYYREEENGRGNFPPRFSGLQFPNYSSELNVNALELDDSALYLCASSLATGGKNIQYFGAGTRLSVL.